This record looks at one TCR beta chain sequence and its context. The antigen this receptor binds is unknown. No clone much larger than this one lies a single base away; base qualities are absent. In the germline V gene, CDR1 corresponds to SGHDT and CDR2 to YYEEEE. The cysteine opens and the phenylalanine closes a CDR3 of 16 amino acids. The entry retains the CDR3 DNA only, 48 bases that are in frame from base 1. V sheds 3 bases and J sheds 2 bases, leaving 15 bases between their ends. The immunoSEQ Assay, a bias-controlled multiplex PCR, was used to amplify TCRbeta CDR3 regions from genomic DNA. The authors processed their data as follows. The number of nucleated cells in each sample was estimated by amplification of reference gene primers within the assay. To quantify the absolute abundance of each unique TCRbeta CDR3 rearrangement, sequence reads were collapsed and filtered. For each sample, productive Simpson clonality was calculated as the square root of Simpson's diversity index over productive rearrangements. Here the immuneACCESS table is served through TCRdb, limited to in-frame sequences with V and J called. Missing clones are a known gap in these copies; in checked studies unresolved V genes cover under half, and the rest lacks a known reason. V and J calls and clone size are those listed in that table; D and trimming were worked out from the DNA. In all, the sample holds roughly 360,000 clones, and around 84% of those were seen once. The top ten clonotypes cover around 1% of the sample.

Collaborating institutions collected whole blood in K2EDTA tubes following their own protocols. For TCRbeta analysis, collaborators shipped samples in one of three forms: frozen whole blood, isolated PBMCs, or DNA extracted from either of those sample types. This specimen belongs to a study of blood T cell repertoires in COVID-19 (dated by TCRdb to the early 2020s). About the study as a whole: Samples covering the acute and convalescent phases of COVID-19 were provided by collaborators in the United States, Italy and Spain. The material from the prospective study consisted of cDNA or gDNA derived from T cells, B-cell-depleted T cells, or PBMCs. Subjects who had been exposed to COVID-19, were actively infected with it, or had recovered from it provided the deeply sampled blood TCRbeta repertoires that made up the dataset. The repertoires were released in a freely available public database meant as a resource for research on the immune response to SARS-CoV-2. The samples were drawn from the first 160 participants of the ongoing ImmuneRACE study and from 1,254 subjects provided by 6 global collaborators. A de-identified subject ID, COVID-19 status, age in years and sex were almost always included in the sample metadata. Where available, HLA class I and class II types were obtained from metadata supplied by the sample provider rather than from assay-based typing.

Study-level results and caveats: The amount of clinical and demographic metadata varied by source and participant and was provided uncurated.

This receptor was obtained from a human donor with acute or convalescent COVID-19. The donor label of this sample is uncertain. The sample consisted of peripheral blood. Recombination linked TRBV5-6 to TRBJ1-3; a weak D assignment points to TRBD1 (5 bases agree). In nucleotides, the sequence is TGTGCCAGCAGCTGGCGGGGCAGGGCGACTGGAAACACCATATATTTT. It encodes CASSWRGRATGNTIYF.